These 19 T cell receptor beta chains came from one sample sequenced in a study of Graves' ophthalmopathy and Graves' hyperthyroidism (dated by TCRdb to the late 2010s). Sequencer: Illumina HiSeq 2000. TCR beta CDR3 regions were amplified from RNA transcripts for repertoire sequencing. The first round of RT-PCR was done with HTBI primers and the Qiagen OneStep RT-PCR kit, and was followed by a second round of multiplex PCR, then size selection and purification. Clones were called with MiXCR by TCRdb after fastp trimmed the public reads at Q25, and only in-frame beta chains were retained. Records with the same CDR3 protein are collapsed into one entry carrying the most frequent genes and DNA. The sample data list 500,000 to 600,000 distinct CDR3 sequences, and 39% of these were observed just once. Around 4.6% of the sample lies in the top ten. Sequencing used peripheral blood or thyroid tissue (not recorded which). All receptors derive from an adult man with Graves' hyperthyroidism.

This clonotype was observed a few times. This may be a read error: a much more frequent sequence differs by one nucleotide. The chain has TRBV7-9 and TRBJ2-5; 9 nucleotides match TRBD1. Trimming at V came to 5 bases and at J to 7 bases, leaving 8 bases not matched to a gene. Germline V gives CDR1 SEHNR, CDR2 FQNEAQ (reference sequence). The CDR3 covers 14 residues. CDR3 bases: TGTGCCAGCAGCCCGGGACAGGGAATAGGGACCCAGTACTTC. This gives the protein CASSPGQGIGTQYF.

The chain joins TRBV18 to TRBJ1-1; D not certain. The V gene lost 2 bases and the J gene lost 2 bases, with 12 bases spanning the gap. Germline values: CDR1 KGHSH, CDR2 LQKENI. The CDR3 runs to 15 residues. The CDR3 DNA follows: TGTGCCAGCTCACCATATGGGGTTTACAACACTGAAGCTTTCTTT. This gives the protein CASSPYGVYNTEAFF. Supplemented by reference TRBV18 and TRBJ1-1, the full variable domain reads NAGVMQNPRHLVRRRGQEARLRCSPMKGHSHVYWYRQLPEEGLKFMVYLQKENIIDESGMPKERFSAEFPKEGPSILRIQQVVRGDSAAYFCASSPYGVYNTEAFFGQGTRLTVV.

The table lists this clonotype with many counts. The chain has TRBV6-1 and TRBJ1-4, with D maybe TRBD1 (5 bases). In germline, CDR1 is MNHNS, CDR2 SASEGT. V was trimmed by 2 bases and J by 9 bases, leaving 7 bases between them. The CDR3 length is 12 residues. The CDR3 DNA is TGTGCCAGCAGTGAACAGGGACAAAAACTGTTTTTT. This gives the protein CASSEQGQKLFF.

Here the CDR3 reads CSAGGSDVYNEQFF. The CDR3 coding sequence is TGCAGTGCGGGGGGGAGCGACGTTTACAATGAGCAGTTCTTC. The chain recombines TRBV20-1 with TRBJ2-7; TRBD2 agrees at 7 bases. Matching the DNA end better, TRBJ2-1 makes the J call doubtful. In germline, CDR1 is DFQATT, CDR2 SNEGSKA (reference sequence). The CDR3 is 14 residues long.

J is TRBJ2-3 and V is TRBV19; TRBD1 might be the D (5 bases). The CDR3 runs to 14 residues. Germline loops: CDR1 LNHDA, CDR2 SQIVND (reference sequence). The V end was cut by 4 bases, the J end by 2 bases, with 10 bases between. CDR3 amino acids: CASSKDTATDTQYF. CDR3 bases: TGTGCCAGTAGTAAGGACACAGCCACAGATACGCAGTATTTT. The full variable domain, with the rest looked up from reference TRBV19 and TRBJ2-3, is DGGITQSPKYLFRKEGQNVTLSCEQNLNHDAMYWYRQDPGQGLRLIYYSQIVNDFQKGDIAEGYSVSREKKESFPLTVTSAQKNPTAFYLCASSKDTATDTQYFGPGTRLTVL.

In this sample, this clonotype turned up many times. The chain combines TRBV29-1 with TRBJ2-3, with 9 bases identical to TRBD2. CDR1 and CDR2 from the germline V gene are SQVTM and ANQGSEA. The CDR3 has 13 residues. In nucleotides, the CDR3 is TGCAGTGGATTAGCGGGGGACACAGATACGCAGTATTTT. Amino acids: CSGLAGDTDTQYF.

Comment on this clonotype: At one end, the junction sequence differs from germline, possibly due to a read error. V gene TRBV7-9 combines with J gene TRBJ1-4, with D uncertain. The CDR3 extends over 15 amino acids. Germline CDR1 is SEHNR and CDR2 is FQNEAQ (reference sequence). Here the CDR3 reads CASSQPVRTNEKLFF. Here the CDR3 DNA reads TGCGCCAGCAGCCAACCGGTGCGGACTAATGAAAAACTGTTTTTT.

With regard to this clonotype: A read error may be the cause here, since a much bigger clone is one base away. The chain links TRBV29-1 to TRBJ2-2; 9 bases fit TRBD1. The CDR3 covers 14 residues. CDR1 and CDR2 from the germline V gene are SQVTM and ANQGSEA. The CDR3 DNA is TGCAGCGCGGCCTCGGGACAGGGTAACGGGAAGCTGTTTTTT. Its translation is CSAASGQGNGKLFF.

For this clonotype: A much more abundant neighbour one base away suggests this may be a read error. The V call is TRBV6-6, the J call TRBJ2-7; D may be TRBD1 or TRBD2 (5 bases each). CDR3 size: 14 residues. Germline V gene sequence: CDR1 MNHNY, CDR2 SVGAGI (reference sequence). CDR3 nucleotide sequence: TGTGGCAGCAGTTGGTCGGCCAGGGCGGGCGAGCAGTACTTC. It translates to CGSSWSARAGEQYF.

This clonotype has ten or more counts. The chain couples TRBV7-8 to TRBJ1-1; no clear D. CDR1 SGHVS and CDR2 FQNEAQ come from the germline V gene. There are 14 residues in the CDR3. V dropped 3 bases and J dropped 1 base, with 9 bases sitting between them. This chain's CDR3 is CASSLGRSNTEAFF. For the CDR3, the DNA is TGTGCCAGCAGCTTGGGCAGGTCGAACACTGAAGCTTTCTTT.

This clonotype was detected many times. This chain joins TRBV7-8 and TRBJ2-5; 7 positions match TRBD1. This CDR3 contains 13 residues. J was trimmed by 5 bases and V by 5 bases; bases with no gene match: 5. The germline V gene has CDR1 SGHVS and CDR2 FQNEAQ. CDR3 in amino acids: CASSPDRVETQYF. Written as DNA, the CDR3 is TGTGCCAGCAGCCCAGACAGGGTGGAGACCCAGTACTTC.

This clonotype was recorded at least ten times. CDR3 loop: CASTPDEVGAGYTF. The CDR3 region has the DNA TGTGCCAGCACTCCAGATGAGGTTGGCGCTGGCTACACCTTC. The chain recombines TRBV9 with TRBJ1-2; D not certain. The CDR3 length is 14 residues. The V gene lost 6 bases and the J gene lost 7 bases, with 19 bases spanning the gap. The germline gives CDR1 SGDLS, CDR2 YYNGEE. Full variable domain (rest looked up from reference TRBV9 and TRBJ1-2): DSGVTQTPKHLITATGQRVTLRCSPRSGDLSVYWYQQSLDQGLQFLIQYYNGEERAKGNILERFSAQQFPDLHSELNLSSLELGDSALYFCASTPDEVGAGYTFGSGTRLTVV.

V and J are TRBV14 and TRBJ1-1, with D perhaps TRBD1 (5 bases). CDR3 length: 18 amino acids. Germline CDR1 reads SGHDN; CDR2 reads FVKESK. The V end was cut by 2 bases, the J end by 8 bases, with 27 bases between. CDR3 amino acids: CASSQRPGMGVSGDEAFF. In nucleotides, the CDR3 is TGTGCCAGCAGCCAACGGCCTGGGATGGGGGTGTCGGGAGACGAAGCTTTCTTT. Full variable domain (missing parts from reference TRBV14 and TRBJ1-1): EAGVTQFPSHSVIEKGQTVTLRCDPISGHDNLYWYRRVMGKEIKFLLHFVKESKQDESGMPNNRFLAERTGGTYSTLKVQPAELEDSGVYFCASSQRPGMGVSGDEAFFGQGTRLTVV.

This clonotype was recorded at least ten times. The chain joins TRBV6-2 or TRBV6-3 to TRBJ1-6; D gene ambiguous. CDR3 length equals 14 residues. V lost 0 bases, J lost 9 bases, and 9 bases lay in between. Per germline, CDR1 MNHEY and CDR2 SVGEGT. For the CDR3, the DNA is TGTGCCAGCAGTTACTCGATCGGACGTTCACCCCTCCACTTT. It specifies CASSYSIGRSPLHF.

This clonotype appeared once. The chain is built from TRBV9 and TRBJ2-6; D call uncertain. This CDR3 contains 16 residues. Trimming shortened V by 0 bases and J by 4 bases, and 11 bases separated the two germline ends. CDR1 is SGDLS and CDR2 is YYNGEE in the germline V gene. The CDR3 spells CASSVALLSGANVLTF. The CDR3 coding sequence is TGTGCCAGCAGCGTAGCCCTCTTGAGCGGGGCCAACGTCCTGACTTTC.

This sequence joins TRBV7-3 and TRBJ2-7; TRBD2 agrees at 11 bases. The DNA end favors TRBJ2-1, so the J call may be wrong. The CDR3 runs to 16 residues. In germline, CDR1 is SGHTA, CDR2 FQGTGA. The CDR3 DNA sequence: TGTGCCAGCAGCTTCATAGCGGGGGGGCGGCAGAATGAGCAGTTCTTC. This encodes CASSFIAGGRQNEQFF.

Note on this clonotype: Possible read error: a much larger clone is one base away. The V call is TRBV12-3 or TRBV12-4, the J call TRBJ2-5; 8 bases agree with TRBD2. The CDR3 is 15 residues long. V lost 0 bases, J lost 9 bases, and 9 bases stayed unmatched. The CDR3 DNA reads TGTGCCAGCAGTTTAGCTGGGACTAGGACGGAGGCCCAGTACTTC. Translated, it gives CASSLAGTRTEAQYF.

Turning to this clonotype: At one of its ends the junction is not consistent with the germline gene, which may arise from a read error. The chain recombines TRBV15 with TRBJ2-5, with no clear D. This CDR3 has 14 residues. CDR1 is LNHNV and CDR2 is YYDKDF in the germline V gene (reference sequence). The CDR3 nucleotides are TGTGCCGCCAGCAGCTCCCGGAGCGAAGAGACCCAGTACTTC. Amino acids: CAASSSRSEETQYF. Supplemented by reference TRBV15 and TRBJ2-5, the full variable domain reads DAMVIQNPRYQVTQFGKPVTLSCSQTLNHNVMYWYQQKSSQAPKLLFHYYDKDFNNEADTPDNFQSRRPNTSFCFLDIRSPGLGDTAMYLCAASSSRSEETQYFGPGTRLLVL.

The rearrangement uses TRBV5-1 and TRBJ2-2; no clear D. The V end was cut by 7 bases, the J end by 3 bases, with 10 bases between. CDR3 length: 13 residues. The germline gives CDR1 SGHRS, CDR2 YFSETQ. CDR3 nucleotides: TGCGCCAGCCTCCCCATGGACACCGGGGAGCTGTTTTTT. It encodes CASLPMDTGELFF.